Listed here are 29 T cell receptor beta chains from one sample, sequenced in a study of shared clonotypes between healthy human individuals. Sequenced by immunoSEQ multiplex PCR; TCRdb stores in-frame clones only, minus some. The data hold about 460,000 clones, with over 60% observed a single time. The sample was PBMCs. Every receptor here comes from a woman aged 40 to 50 in good health. Some clones in this sample may be carry-over from other donors' samples.

J is TRBJ1-1 and V is TRBV9; 9 bases match TRBD1. CDR1 is SGDLS, CDR2 YYNGEE, per germline. Trimming removed 1 base from V and 1 base from J; junction bases left unmatched: 17. This CDR3 is 20 amino acids long. This CDR3 is CASSVTGGLGVGSTNTEAFF. The CDR3 DNA sequence: TGTGCCAGCAGCGTAACAGGGGGCTTAGGAGTAGGTTCCACGAACACTGAAGCTTTCTTT.

As for this clone: A far larger clone is a single base away, which makes a read error likely. Other DNA sequences in the sample encode the same CDR3. The V and J genes are TRBV6-1 and TRBJ1-2, with D uncertain. The germline gives CDR1 MNHNS, CDR2 SASEGT. This CDR3 is 12 amino acids long. V was shortened by 6 bases and J by 6 bases, with 11 bases between the two germline ends. The CDR3 region has the DNA TGTGCCAGCAGCGACCCTCCACATGGCTACACCTTC. It yields the protein CASSDPPHGYTF.

This clone appeared a single time. J is TRBJ2-1 and V is TRBV7-9; 7 positions match TRBD2. This CDR3 is 15 amino acids long. Per germline, CDR1 SEHNR and CDR2 FQNEAQ (reference sequence). The V segment lost 11 bases and the J segment 1 base; nucleotides outside the gene matches: 11. The CDR3 sequence is CALGKRDMSYNEQFF. As DNA, the CDR3 is TGTGCCCTCGGCAAGCGGGATATGTCCTACAATGAGCAGTTCTTC. Variable domain in full (rest from reference TRBV7-9 and TRBJ2-1): DTGVSQNPRHKITKRGQNVTFRCDPISEHNRLYWYRQTLGQGPEFLTYFQNEAQLEKSRLLSDRFSAERPKGSFSTLEIQRTEQGDSAMYLCALGKRDMSYNEQFFGPGTRLTVL.

This clone was seen only a few times. The chain joins TRBV30 to TRBJ1-2; D remains ambiguous. In germline, CDR1 is GTSNPN, CDR2 SVGIG (reference sequence). Between the trimmed V and J ends, which lost 5 bases and 4 bases, there was a span of 8 bases. CDR3 length: 11 residues. The CDR3: CAWARFYGYTF. CDR3 in DNA: TGTGCCTGGGCCCGGTTCTATGGCTACACCTTC.

With respect to this clone: Different DNA sequences within this sample yield the same CDR3. The chain has TRBV6-5 and TRBJ1-1, with D possibly TRBD1 on 5 matching bases. Germline lookup yields CDR1 MNHEY and CDR2 SVGAGI. V lost 0 bases to trimming and J lost 2 bases, with 7 bases between them. The CDR3 runs 14 residues. This CDR3 is CASSYSGGNTEAFF. CDR3 DNA sequence: TGTGCCAGCAGTTACTCGGGGGGTAACACTGAAGCTTTCTTT.

This rearrangement joins TRBV6-6 to TRBJ2-5, with D possibly being TRBD2 (5 bases). Trimming took 6 bases from V and 1 from J, leaving 15 bases between them. The CDR3 covers 15 residues. CDR1 is MNHNY, CDR2 SVGAGI, per germline (reference sequence). In nucleotides, the CDR3 is TGTGCCAGCAGCCGGGGAGAAGGGCTCCAAGAGACCCAGTACTTC. This encodes CASSRGEGLQETQYF.

The J gene is TRBJ2-3, the V gene TRBV7-9; 7 positions match TRBD2. The CDR3 extends over 16 amino acids. The V and J ends lost 3 bases and 1 base, in that order; junction bases with no gene match: 7. Per the germline V gene, CDR1 is SEHNR and CDR2 is FQNEAQ (reference sequence). The CDR3 reads CASSFAGAARTDTQYF. CDR3 bases: TGTGCCAGCAGCTTCGCGGGAGCTGCTCGCACAGATACGCAGTATTTT.

The chain links TRBV7-2 to TRBJ2-3; D remains ambiguous. Trimming pared 4 bases from V and 0 bases from J, leaving 5 bases between. The germline V gene encodes CDR1 SGHTA and CDR2 FQGNSA. CDR3 size: 13 residues. The CDR3 loop is CASSYPSTDTQYF. The CDR3 DNA reads as TGTGCCAGCAGCTATCCTAGCACAGATACGCAGTATTTT.

This clone was seen once. The rearrangement links TRBV6-6 to TRBJ2-1, with 7 bases that match TRBD2. V gave up 5 bases and J gave up 3 bases; unmatched junction bases: 10. The CDR3 spans 16 residues. Germline V gene data show CDR1 as MNHNY and CDR2 as SVGAGI (reference sequence). CDR3 in DNA: TGTGCCAGCAGTCCCAAGGGAGCGGGGTACTACAATGAGCAGTTCTTC. Protein product: CASSPKGAGYYNEQFF.

The chain has TRBV6-1 and TRBJ2-1; 9 positions match TRBD2. In germline, CDR1 is MNHNS, CDR2 SASEGT. The CDR3 totals 16 residues. With V trimmed by 2 bases and J by 8 bases, 10 bases remained unmatched. The CDR3 sequence: CASSEKPGLASDEQFF. CDR3 coding DNA: TGTGCCAGCAGTGAAAAACCGGGACTAGCTAGCGATGAGCAGTTCTTC.

The chain combines TRBV2 with TRBJ1-5, with 7 positions matching TRBD1. The CDR3 is 14 residues long. Germline assignment: CDR1 SNHLY and CDR2 FYNNEI. V was pared by 5 bases and J by 7 bases, with 8 bases of the junction left unmatched. The CDR3 protein is CASSRRQGDQPQHF. The CDR3 coding sequence is TGTGCCAGCAGTCGACGACAGGGTGACCAGCCCCAGCATTTT.

This clone was seen once. A far larger clone lies a single base away; this is likely a read error. The CDR3 does not end in the conserved phenylalanine or tryptophan, so this is likely a read error. The chain uses TRBV29-1 and TRBJ1-1; D gene uncertain. Germline V gene data show CDR1 as SQVTM and CDR2 as ANQGSEA. This CDR3 is 13 amino acids long. Trimming left V 3 bases short and J 1 base short, with 9 bases between. For the CDR3, the DNA is TGCAGCGTTGACGCAGCCGGGAACACTGAAGCTTTCTCT. This sequence encodes CSVDAAGNTEAFS.

Regarding this clone: This probably arose from a read error, given a far larger clone one base away. V is TRBV30 and J is TRBJ2-3, with a possible D match to TRBD1 (6 bases). Between the trimmed V and J ends, which lost 0 bases and 4 bases, there was a span of 11 bases. This CDR3 is 14 amino acids long. CDR1 GTSNPN and CDR2 SVGIG come from the germline V gene (reference sequence). The CDR3 loop is CAWSVTGSPDTQYF. The CDR3 coding sequence is TGTGCCTGGAGTGTTACAGGGAGCCCAGATACGCAGTATTTT. The full variable domain, completed using reference TRBV30 and TRBJ2-3, is SQTIHQWPATLVQPVGSPLSLECTVEGTSNPNLYWYRQAAGRGLQLLFYSVGIGQISSEVPQNLSASRPQDRQFILSSKKLLLSDSGFYLCAWSVTGSPDTQYFGPGTRLTVL.

The chain links TRBV27 to TRBJ1-3; 8 bases map to TRBD1. V shed 6 bases, J shed 4 bases, and the junction held 2 bases outside the gene matches. The CDR3 sequence is 13 residues long. Germline V gene data show CDR1 as MNHEY and CDR2 as SMNVEV (reference sequence). The CDR3 region has the DNA TGTGCCAGCAGAGGACAGGGAGGAAACACCATATATTTT. This gives the protein CASRGQGGNTIYF.

The genes are TRBV10-1 and TRBJ2-1; TRBD2 might be the D (7 bases). CDR1 and CDR2 from the germline V gene are WNHNN and SYGVQD (reference sequence). The germline V and J ends were trimmed by 4 bases and 3 bases, with 13 bases remaining between them. This CDR3 region has 15 residues. The CDR3 sequence: CASSGGLAVYNEQFF. The DNA for the CDR3 is TGCGCCAGCAGTGGGGGGCTAGCGGTCTACAATGAGCAGTTCTTC.

This clone was counted at least ten times. Within the sample, other DNA sequences also encode this same CDR3. The chain recombines TRBV29-1 with TRBJ2-7; possibly TRBD1 for D (6 bases). CDR1 is SQVTM, CDR2 ANQGSEA, per germline. The CDR3 runs to 14 residues. V was pared by 5 bases and J by 3 bases, with 17 bases between. Here the CDR3 DNA reads TGCAGCGTTCTCAAGGATCAGGGGAGCTACGAGCAGTACTTC. Its translation: CSVLKDQGSYEQYF.

The chain has TRBV5-4 and TRBJ1-2; no definite D call. CDR3 size: 12 residues. Trimming cost V 5 bases and J 8 bases, with 13 bases left between them. Germline V lookup: CDR1 SGHNT, CDR2 YYREEE (reference sequence). The CDR3 protein is CASSYITAGYTF. In DNA form, the CDR3 reads TGTGCCAGCAGTTACATAACTGCGGGCTACACCTTC. The whole variable domain, filled in from reference TRBV5-4 and TRBJ1-2, reads ETGVTQSPTHLIKTRGQQVTLRCSSQSGHNTVSWYQQALGQGPQFIFQYYREEENGRGNFPPRFSGLQFPNYSSELNVNALELDDSALYLCASSYITAGYTFGSGTRLTVV.

V usage is TRBV5-5 and J usage is TRBJ1-5; no clear D gene. CDR1 and CDR2 (germline): SGHKS, YYEKEE (reference sequence). The CDR3 has 12 amino acids. The V and J ends lost 1 base and 9 bases respectively, with 8 bases between them. CDR3 nucleotides: TGTGCCAGCAGCTTGCTAGGTCCGCCCCAGCATTTT. It encodes CASSLLGPPQHF.

This clone was observed at least ten times. Other DNA sequences from this sample encode an identical CDR3 as well. The CDR3: CASSGWQSNLTGSNTGELFF. For the CDR3, the DNA is TGCGCCAGCAGCGGCTGGCAATCCAACCTCACAGGGTCGAACACCGGGGAGCTGTTTTTT. V gene TRBV5-1 combines with J gene TRBJ2-2; a possible D gene is TRBD1 (6 bases). V lost 4 bases and J 0 bases, leaving 25 bases between the germline ends. The CDR3 spans 20 residues. Per germline, CDR1 SGHRS and CDR2 YFSETQ.

This clone has a handful of counts. The rearrangement joins TRBV15 to TRBJ2-7, with 9 bases lining up with TRBD2. This CDR3 contains 16 residues. V was clipped by 0 bases and J by 3 bases; unmatched bases: 6. Germline V gives CDR1 LNHNV, CDR2 YYDKDF (reference sequence). The CDR3 here is CATSRDRGGRGYEQYF. CDR3 nucleotides: TGTGCCACCAGCAGAGATAGGGGCGGGAGGGGCTACGAGCAGTACTTC.

The genes are TRBV23-1 and TRBJ2-7; either TRBD1 or TRBD2 may fit D (5 bases each). TRBV23-1 has ORF status, its function being uncertain. Trimming shortened V by 4 bases and J by 5 bases, and 9 bases separated the two germline ends. The CDR3 has 12 residues. The CDR3 region is CASSPGTDEQYF. CDR3 nucleotides: TGCGCCAGCAGTCCGGGGACGGACGAGCAGTACTTC.

The rearrangement uses TRBV29-1 and TRBJ2-5; 8 bases match TRBD2. The CDR3 is 16 residues long. The V gene's germline CDR1 is SQVTM and CDR2 ANQGSEA. V dropped 1 base and J dropped 5; count of bases not matched to a gene: 12. As DNA, the CDR3 is TGCAGCGTTGAAGCGGTGCCTAGCGGGCAGGGGGAGACCCAGTACTTC. Its translation is CSVEAVPSGQGETQYF. The whole variable domain, filled in from reference TRBV29-1 and TRBJ2-5, reads SAVISQKPSRDICQRGTSLTIQCQVDSQVTMMFWYRQQPGQSLTLIATANQGSEATYESGFVIDKFPISRPNLTFSTLTVSNMSPEDSSIYLCSVEAVPSGQGETQYFGPGTRLLVL.

The CDR3 region has the DNA TGTGCCAGCAGACCGTGGCAGGGGAGCTCCTACGAGCAGTACTTC. Its protein is CASRPWQGSSYEQYF. The chain has TRBV28 and TRBJ2-7; weak D call: TRBD1 (6 bases). The CDR3 runs 15 residues. CDR1 and CDR2 (germline): MDHEN, SYDVKM. V lost 6 bases, J lost 0 bases, and 15 bases lay in between.

This rearrangement joins TRBV30 to TRBJ2-1; no firm D call. CDR3 length: 12 residues. CDR1 and CDR2 (germline): GTSNPN, SVGIG (reference sequence). V lost 2 bases to trimming and J lost 7 bases, with 9 bases between them. CDR3: CAWSTSRNEQFF. The CDR3 region has the DNA TGTGCCTGGAGTACCTCGAGAAATGAGCAGTTCTTC.

A single count supports this clone. The chain employs TRBV7-9 and TRBJ2-5; 8 bases line up with TRBD2. V lost 1 base to trimming and J lost 5 bases; unmatched junction nucleotides: 6. CDR1 is SEHNR, CDR2 FQNEAQ, per germline (reference sequence). There are 15 residues in the CDR3. The CDR3 loop reads CASSLVSGGPETQYF. For the CDR3, the DNA is TGTGCCAGCAGCTTAGTTTCGGGAGGGCCGGAGACCCAGTACTTC.

This clone showed up just once. V usage is TRBV29-1 and J usage is TRBJ2-3; 12 positions agree with TRBD2. V lost 8 bases to trimming and J lost 2 bases; unmatched junction nucleotides: 5. The CDR3 contains 14 residues. Germline lookup yields CDR1 SQVTM and CDR2 ANQGSEA. The CDR3 DNA follows: TGCAGCATCAGACTAGCGGGGGCCACAGATACGCAGTATTTT. Translated, it gives CSIRLAGATDTQYF.

The chain carries TRBV2 and TRBJ1-1; unclear D gene. Germline V gives CDR1 SNHLY, CDR2 FYNNEI. The ends were cut back, 0 bases at V and 10 bases at J, with 9 bases in the middle. CDR3 length: 12 amino acids. The DNA for the CDR3 is TGTGCCAGCAGTGAAGCGCGCGAGGGAGCTTTCTTT. This gives the protein CASSEAREGAFF.

This rearrangement joins TRBV4-3 to TRBJ2-2; 15 positions match TRBD2. CDR1 and CDR2 from the germline V gene are LGHNA and YSLEER. V shed 4 bases and J 7 bases; nucleotides not matched to a gene: 7. This CDR3 spans 17 amino acids. The CDR3 region has the DNA TGCGCCAGCAGCCTAGGGACTAGCGGGAGGAGGGACGGGGAGCTGTTTTTT. This gives the protein CASSLGTSGRRDGELFF.

The chain joins TRBV7-8 to TRBJ1-1; D is undetermined. CDR3 size: 15 residues. Germline-derived CDR1 and CDR2 are SGHVS and FQNEAQ. V lost 5 bases and J lost 0, with 13 bases in between. The CDR3 DNA reads as TGTGCCAGCAGCCGCATGCGATTCATGAACACTGAAGCTTTCTTT. It is translated as CASSRMRFMNTEAFF. Together with reference TRBV7-8 and TRBJ1-1, the CDR3 gives the full variable domain: GAGVSQSPRYKVAKRGQDVALRCDPISGHVSLFWYQQALGQGPEFLTYFQNEAQLDKSGLPSDRFFAERPEGSVSTLKIQRTQQEDSAVYLCASSRMRFMNTEAFFGQGTRLTVV.